This TCR beta chain stems from a study of patients and donors after allogeneic stem cell transplantation. Via MiXCR, TCRdb re-called the RT-PCR reads, giving one row per CDR3 protein. The sample lists hundreds of thousands of distinct CDR3 sequences; around two fifths were seen once. The germline CDR1 and CDR2 sequences are MNHEY and SVGAGI. The ends were cut back, 4 bases at V and 0 bases at J, with 6 bases in the middle. This CDR3 spans 13 amino acids. A few counts support this clonotype. Sequencing was done on a sample of blood, either unsorted or a sorted T cell fraction (not recorded which). V and J are TRBV6-5 and TRBJ1-1; no reliable D call. The clonotype originates from a human donor who was either an allogeneic HSCT recipient or a stem cell or donor lymphocyte infusion donor (not recorded which). It is not recorded whose cells these are; they may come from a transplant donor. CDR3 protein: CASSSIVNTEAFF. The CDR3 nucleotides read TGTGCCAGCAGTTCGATTGTGAACACTGAAGCTTTCTTT.